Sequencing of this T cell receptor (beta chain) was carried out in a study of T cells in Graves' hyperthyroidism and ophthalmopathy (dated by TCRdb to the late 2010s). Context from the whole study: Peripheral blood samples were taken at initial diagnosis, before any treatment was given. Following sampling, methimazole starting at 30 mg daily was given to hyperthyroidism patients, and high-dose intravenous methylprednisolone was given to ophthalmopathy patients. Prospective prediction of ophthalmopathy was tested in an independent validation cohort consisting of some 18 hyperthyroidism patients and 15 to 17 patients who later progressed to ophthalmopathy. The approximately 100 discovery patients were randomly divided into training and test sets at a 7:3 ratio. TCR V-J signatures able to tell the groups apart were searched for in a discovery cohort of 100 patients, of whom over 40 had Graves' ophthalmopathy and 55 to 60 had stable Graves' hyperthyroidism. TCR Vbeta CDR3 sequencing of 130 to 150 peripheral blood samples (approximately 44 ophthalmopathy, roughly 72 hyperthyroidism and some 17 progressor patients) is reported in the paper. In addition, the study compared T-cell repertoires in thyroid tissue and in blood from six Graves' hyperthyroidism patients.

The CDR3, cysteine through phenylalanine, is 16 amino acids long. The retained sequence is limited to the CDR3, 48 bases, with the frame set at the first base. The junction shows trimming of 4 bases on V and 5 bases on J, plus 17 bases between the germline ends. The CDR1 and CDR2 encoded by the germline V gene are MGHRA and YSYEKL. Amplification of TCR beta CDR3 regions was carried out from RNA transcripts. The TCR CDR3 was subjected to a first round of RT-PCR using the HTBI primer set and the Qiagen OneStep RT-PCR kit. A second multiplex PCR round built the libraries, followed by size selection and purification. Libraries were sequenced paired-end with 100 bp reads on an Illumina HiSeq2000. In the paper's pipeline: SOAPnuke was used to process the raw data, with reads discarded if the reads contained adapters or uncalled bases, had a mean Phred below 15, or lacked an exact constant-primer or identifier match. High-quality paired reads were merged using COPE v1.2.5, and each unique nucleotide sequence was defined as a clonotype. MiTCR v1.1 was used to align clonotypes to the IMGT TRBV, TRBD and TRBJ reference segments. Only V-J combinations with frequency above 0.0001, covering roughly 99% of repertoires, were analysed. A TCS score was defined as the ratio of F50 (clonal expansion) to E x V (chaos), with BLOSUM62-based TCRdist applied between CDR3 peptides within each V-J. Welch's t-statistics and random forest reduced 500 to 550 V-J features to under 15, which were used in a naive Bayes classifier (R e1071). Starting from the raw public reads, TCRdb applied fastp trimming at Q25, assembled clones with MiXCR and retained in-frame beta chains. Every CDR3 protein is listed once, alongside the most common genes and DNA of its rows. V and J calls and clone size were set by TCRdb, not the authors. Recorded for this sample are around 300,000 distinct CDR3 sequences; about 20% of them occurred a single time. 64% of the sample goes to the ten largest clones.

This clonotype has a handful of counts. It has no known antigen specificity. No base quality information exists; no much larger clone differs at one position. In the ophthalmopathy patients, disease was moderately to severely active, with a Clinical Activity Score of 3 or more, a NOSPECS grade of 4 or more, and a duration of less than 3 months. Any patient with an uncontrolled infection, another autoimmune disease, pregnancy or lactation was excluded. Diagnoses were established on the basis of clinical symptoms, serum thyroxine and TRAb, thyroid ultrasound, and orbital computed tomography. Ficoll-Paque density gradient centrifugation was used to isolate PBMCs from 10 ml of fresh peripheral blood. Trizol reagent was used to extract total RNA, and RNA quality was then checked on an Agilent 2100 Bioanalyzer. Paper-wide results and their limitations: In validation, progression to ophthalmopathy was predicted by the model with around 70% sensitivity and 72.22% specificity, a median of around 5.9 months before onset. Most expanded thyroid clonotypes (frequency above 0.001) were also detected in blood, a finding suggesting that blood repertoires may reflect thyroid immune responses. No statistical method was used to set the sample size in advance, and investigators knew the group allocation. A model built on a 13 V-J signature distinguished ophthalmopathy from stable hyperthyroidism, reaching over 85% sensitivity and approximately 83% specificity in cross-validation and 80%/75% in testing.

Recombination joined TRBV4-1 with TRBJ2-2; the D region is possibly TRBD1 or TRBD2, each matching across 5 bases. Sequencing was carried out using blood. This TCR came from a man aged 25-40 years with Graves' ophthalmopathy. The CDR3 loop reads CASSRDLGVITGELFF. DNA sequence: TGCGCCAGCAGCCGAGATTTGGGGGTCATAACCGGGGAGCTGTTTTTT.